One and the same sample provided the 27 T cell receptor beta chains below, sequenced in a study of shared clonotypes between healthy human individuals. TCRdb's copy holds only in-frame clones and misses some; the assay was immunoSEQ multiplex PCR. The table has about 1.9 million clones, 80% to 95% seen once. Only CD45RO-negative cells positively selected for CCR7 counted as naive CD8 cells, so terminally differentiated effector memory CD45RA+ cells were excluded. The material sequenced was naive CD8+ T cells from PBMCs. These receptors were obtained from a man aged 18-30 years in good health. Some clones in this sample may be carry-over from other donors' samples.

The J gene is TRBJ2-7, the V gene TRBV4-1; 10 bases are shared with TRBD2. CDR3 length: 15 amino acids. J gave up 7 bases and V 1 base, and 7 bases lay outside the gene matches. Germline CDR1 is MGHRA and CDR2 is YSYEKL. CDR3 coding DNA: TGCGCCAGCAGCCAAGTAAGCGGGAGGGCCCGGGAGCAGTACTTC. This gives the protein CASSQVSGRAREQYF.

The rearrangement joins TRBV9 to TRBJ2-1; 11 bases agree with TRBD2. Germline V gives CDR1 SGDLS, CDR2 YYNGEE. V gave up 3 bases and J gave up 4 bases; unmatched junction bases: 6. CDR3 size: 16 residues. This chain's CDR3 is CASSEHSGRGYNEQFF. The CDR3, as DNA: TGTGCCAGCAGCGAGCATAGCGGGAGGGGTTACAATGAGCAGTTCTTC.

The rearrangement links TRBV4-1 to TRBJ1-5; D remains unclear. Germline assignment: CDR1 MGHRA and CDR2 YSYEKL. The V end was cut by 1 base, the J end by 4 bases, with 11 bases between. The CDR3 loop spans 15 amino acids. CDR3 coding DNA: TGCGCCAGCAGCCAAGTCGCTCCGGGGAATCAGCCCCAGCATTTT. Protein product: CASSQVAPGNQPQHF.

The genes are TRBV27 and TRBJ2-7; 10 bases map to TRBD1. Per the germline V gene, CDR1 is MNHEY and CDR2 is SMNVEV (reference sequence). After removal of 4 bases from V and 1 base from J, the junction contained 4 bases not matched to a gene. The CDR3 consists of 15 residues. CDR3 bases: TGTGCCAGCAGTTCGGGACAGGGGAAATCCTACGAGCAGTACTTC. Its translation is CASSSGQGKSYEQYF.

This sequence joins TRBV14 and TRBJ1-2, with D tentatively TRBD1 (5 bases). Germline loops: CDR1 SGHDN, CDR2 FVKESK. With 0 bases removed from V and 4 bases from J, the gap between germline ends came to 15 bases. The CDR3 has 16 residues. This chain's CDR3 is CASSQEGRVGFYGYTF. The CDR3 coding sequence is TGTGCCAGCAGCCAAGAAGGCAGGGTGGGATTCTATGGCTACACCTTC.

A few counts support this clone. The J gene is TRBJ2-2, the V gene TRBV7-9; D unresolved. This CDR3 has 13 amino acids. V lost 5 bases and J 7 bases, leaving 11 bases between the germline ends. CDR1 is SEHNR, CDR2 FQNEAQ, per germline (reference sequence). CDR3 region: CASSPTVGGELFF. Written as DNA, the CDR3 is TGTGCCAGCAGCCCCACGGTGGGCGGGGAGCTGTTTTTT.

The table lists this clone with a few counts. The chain couples TRBV27 to TRBJ2-7; unclear D gene. Germline V lookup: CDR1 MNHEY, CDR2 SMNVEV (reference sequence). The length of the CDR3 is 12 residues. Trimming left V 6 bases short and J 6 bases short, with 12 bases between. CDR3: CASSPDRIEQYF. The CDR3 DNA is TGTGCCAGCAGCCCAGATCGGATCGAGCAGTACTTC.

This clone appeared a few times. This chain uses TRBV7-2 with TRBJ1-4; D is ambiguous. The CDR3 sequence is 14 residues long. V dropped 3 bases and J dropped 10 bases, with 15 bases sitting between them. Germline V gives CDR1 SGHTA, CDR2 FQGNSA. CDR3 bases: TGTGCCAGCAGCTTGGCCACCTCGATGGGAAAACTGTTTTTT. Translating it yields CASSLATSMGKLFF.

The V call is TRBV19, the J call TRBJ2-7; D perhaps matches TRBD1 (6 bases). Looked up from germline, CDR1 is LNHDA and CDR2 is SQIVND (reference sequence). The CDR3 contains 12 residues. V was trimmed by 6 bases and J by 8 bases, leaving 14 bases between them. For the CDR3, the DNA is TGTGCCAGTAGCCTAGACAGGAGGCAGCAGTACTTC. Protein: CASSLDRRQQYF.

The rearrangement uses TRBV13 and TRBJ2-7; 8 nucleotides match TRBD1. With V trimmed by 4 bases and J by 2 bases, 7 bases remained unmatched. This CDR3 region has 15 residues. CDR1 is PRHDT and CDR2 is FYEKMQ in the germline V gene (reference sequence). The CDR3 DNA reads TGTGCCAGCAGCTCCCGGGACAGGAGTACCTACGAGCAGTACTTC. It translates to CASSSRDRSTYEQYF.

This sequence joins TRBV9 and TRBJ1-5, with D possibly being TRBD1 (6 bases). The CDR3 is 14 amino acids. V was pared by 3 bases and J by 4 bases, with 11 bases between. Germline lookup yields CDR1 SGDLS and CDR2 YYNGEE. This chain's CDR3 is CASSGGQKNQPQHF. CDR3 sequence (DNA): TGTGCCAGCAGCGGGGGACAAAAAAATCAGCCCCAGCATTTT.

Notes on this clone: At one boundary the junction diverges from the germline segment, which might be a read error. The sample has other DNA sequences that encode this CDR3 too. The chain has TRBV5-4 and TRBJ2-7; D unclear. This CDR3 is 14 amino acids long. Looked up from germline, CDR1 is SGHNT and CDR2 is YYREEE (reference sequence). CDR3 DNA sequence: TGTGCCAGTAGCTTGGAGCCAGACCACTACGAGCAGTACTTC. This translates into CASSLEPDHYEQYF.

This sequence joins TRBV9 and TRBJ1-1, with TRBD1 as a possible D gene (6 bases). The CDR3 sequence is 14 residues long. CDR1 is SGDLS and CDR2 is YYNGEE in the germline V gene. Trimming removed 4 bases at V and 6 bases at J, with 16 bases between. The CDR3 region is CASSPGGRGAEAFF. CDR3 DNA: TGTGCCAGCAGCCCGGGGGGCCGGGGAGCTGAAGCTTTCTTT.

This clone was seen a single time. The V call is TRBV5-4, the J call TRBJ1-2; no definite D call. CDR3 size: 12 residues. V lost 0 bases to trimming and J lost 6 bases, with 6 bases between them. The germline CDR1 and CDR2 sequences are SGHNT and YYREEE (reference sequence). CDR3 bases: TGTGCCAGCAGCTTGGGATGGGATGGCTACACCTTC. It is translated as CASSLGWDGYTF.

The CDR3 sequence is CASIRDSSYNEQFF. The CDR3 nucleotides are TGTGCCAGCATTCGGGATAGCTCCTACAATGAGCAGTTCTTC. The V and J genes are TRBV7-9 and TRBJ2-1, with TRBD2 as a possible D gene (5 bases). CDR3 length: 14 amino acids. The germline V gene encodes CDR1 SEHNR and CDR2 FQNEAQ (reference sequence). V was trimmed by 7 bases and J by 0 bases, leaving 10 bases between them.

In nucleotides, the CDR3 is TGTGCCAGCGAGACTAGTAGGGAAGAGACCCAGTACTTC. It translates to CASETSREETQYF. This rearrangement joins TRBV25-1 to TRBJ2-5, with D tentatively TRBD2 (6 bases). V was cut by 8 bases and J by 3 bases, with 13 bases left in between. CDR3 length: 13 residues. Germline CDR1 is MGHDK and CDR2 is SYGVNS. Combining the CDR3 with reference TRBV25-1 and TRBJ2-5 gives the whole variable domain EADIYQTPRYLVIGTGKKITLECSQTMGHDKMYWYQQDPGMELHLIHYSYGVNSTEKGDLSSESTVSRIRTEHFPLTLESARPSHTSQYLCASETSREETQYFGPGTRLLVL.

The chain uses TRBV6-5 and TRBJ2-5; D call uncertain. V was cut by 0 bases and J by 1 base, with 6 bases left in between. The CDR3 runs 14 residues. Germline lookup yields CDR1 MNHEY and CDR2 SVGAGI. CDR3 DNA sequence: TGTGCCAGCAGTTACTCCCAAGCCCAAGAGACCCAGTACTTC. It specifies CASSYSQAQETQYF.

This clone was counted a single time. The CDR3: CASSLYRNNEQFF. As DNA, the CDR3 is TGTGCCAGCAGCTTGTACAGGAACAATGAGCAGTTCTTC. This sequence joins TRBV5-6 and TRBJ2-1, with D tentatively TRBD1 (5 bases). Per germline, CDR1 SGHDT and CDR2 YYEEEE. The CDR3 is made up of 13 amino acids. V was trimmed by 1 base and J by 5 bases, leaving 7 bases between them.

The chain carries TRBV30 and TRBJ1-5, with unresolved D. CDR3 length: 13 residues. CDR1 is GTSNPN and CDR2 is SVGIG in the germline V gene (reference sequence). V was shortened by 0 bases and J by 7 bases, with 10 bases between the two germline ends. The chain's CDR3 is CAWSVWGEQPQHF. Written as DNA, the CDR3 is TGTGCCTGGAGTGTTTGGGGAGAACAGCCCCAGCATTTT.

This rearrangement joins TRBV19 to TRBJ2-1; tentatively, D is TRBD2 (6 bases). This CDR3 region has 14 residues. V lost 3 bases to trimming and J lost 6 bases, with 12 bases between them. The V gene's germline CDR1 is LNHDA and CDR2 SQIVND (reference sequence). The CDR3 DNA is TGTGCCAGTAGTATTGCCGGGACTGGCAATGAGCAGTTCTTC. Amino acids: CASSIAGTGNEQFF.

About this clone itself: The identical CDR3 is also encoded by other nucleotide sequences in the sample. The chain joins TRBV7-8 to TRBJ2-7, with D uncertain. Trimming cost V 1 base and J 3 bases, with 4 bases left between them. This CDR3 comprises 12 residues. Germline assignment: CDR1 SGHVS and CDR2 FQNEAQ. Here the CDR3 reads CASSLDVYEQYF. For the CDR3, the DNA is TGTGCCAGCAGCTTAGACGTCTACGAGCAGTACTTC.

This sequence joins TRBV27 and TRBJ1-1; no clear D. CDR1 is MNHEY and CDR2 is SMNVEV in the germline V gene (reference sequence). CDR3 length equals 13 residues. The germline V and J ends were trimmed by 6 bases and 4 bases, with 12 bases remaining between them. CDR3 protein: CASSLGLSTEAFF. The CDR3, as DNA: TGTGCCAGCAGCCTCGGGCTAAGCACTGAAGCTTTCTTT.

This clone has just one count. The V gene is TRBV6-6, the J gene TRBJ2-1; 12 bases agree with TRBD2. CDR1 is MNHNY and CDR2 is SVGAGI in the germline V gene (reference sequence). The CDR3 has 15 residues. Losses at the gene ends were 6 bases for V and 9 bases for J; bases not matched to a gene: 9. The DNA of the CDR3 is TGTGCCAGCAGCCATTCTAGCGGGAGGGCCAGTGAGCAGTTCTTC. Translating it yields CASSHSSGRASEQFF.

The chain joins TRBV11-2 to TRBJ2-3; D might be TRBD2 (5 bases). This CDR3 contains 17 residues. Germline V gives CDR1 SGHAT, CDR2 FQNNGV. V was cut by 2 bases and J by 1 base, with 16 bases left in between. This CDR3 is CASSLYFIGRGTDTQYF. DNA of the CDR3: TGTGCCAGCAGCTTATACTTTATTGGGCGGGGCACAGATACGCAGTATTTT.

The V gene is TRBV2, the J gene TRBJ1-1; a possible D gene is TRBD1 (5 bases). With 4 bases removed from V and 8 bases from J, the gap between germline ends came to 14 bases. The CDR3 is 13 residues long. The germline CDR1 and CDR2 sequences are SNHLY and FYNNEI. CDR3 in DNA: TGTGCCAGCAGTGGGCAGGGCAGTTACGAAGCTTTCTTT. It specifies CASSGQGSYEAFF. The whole variable domain, filled in from reference TRBV2 and TRBJ1-1, reads EPEVTQTPSHQVTQMGQEVILRCVPISNHLYFYWYRQILGQKVEFLVSFYNNEISEKSEIFDDQFSVERPDGSNFTLKIRSTKLEDSAMYFCASSGQGSYEAFFGQGTRLTVV.

The rearrangement uses TRBV7-2 and TRBJ2-7, with D perhaps TRBD1 or TRBD2 (5 bases each). CDR1 and CDR2 from the germline V gene are SGHTA and FQGNSA. This CDR3 has 14 amino acids. Trimming took off 2 bases at V and 7 bases at J, with 15 bases between the two ends. CDR3 amino acids: CASSLMSGSGEQYF. CDR3 nucleotide sequence: TGTGCCAGCAGCTTAATGTCAGGGAGTGGGGAGCAGTACTTC. The whole variable domain, remainder taken from reference TRBV7-2 and TRBJ2-7, is GAGVSQSPSNKVTEKGKDVELRCDPISGHTALYWYRQSLGQGLEFLIYFQGNSAPDKSGLPSDRFSAERTGGSVSTLTIQRTQQEDSAVYLCASSLMSGSGEQYFGPGTRLTVT.

CDR3 DNA: TGTGCCAGCATTAGGGGCGGTACCGGGGAGCTGTTTTTT. Translated: CASIRGGTGELFF. The rearrangement uses TRBV7-9 and TRBJ2-2, with a weak D call TRBD1 (5 bases). Trimming took off 7 bases at V and 5 bases at J, with 11 bases between the two ends. The CDR3 contains 13 residues. Germline V lookup: CDR1 SEHNR, CDR2 FQNEAQ (reference sequence).